The 6 T cell receptor beta chains given below trace back to one sample, sequenced in a study of T cells in localized non-small cell lung cancer. Assay used: immunoSEQ multiplex PCR; TCRdb lists only in-frame clones, some missing. This table has tens of thousands of clones, more than 75% appearing once. Here the sequenced sample was peripheral blood, taken before any cancer treatment. These TCRs come from a woman aged 35 to 70 with stage I squamous cell lung carcinoma.

The V gene is TRBV12-5, the J gene TRBJ2-2, with 8 bases lining up with TRBD2. The CDR3 is made up of 18 amino acids. V trimming: 1 base; J trimming: 0 bases; junction bases outside the gene matches: 7. In germline, CDR1 is LGHNT, CDR2 FRNRAP. The CDR3 DNA sequence: TGTGCTAGTGGTTTGGGCCTCCTAGCGGGCGCGAACACCGGGGAGCTGTTTTTT. Amino acid sequence: CASGLGLLAGANTGELFF. Complete variable domain (other parts from reference TRBV12-5 and TRBJ2-2): DARVTQTPRHKVTEMGQEVTMRCQPILGHNTVFWYRQTMMQGLELLAYFRNRAPLDDSGMPKDRFSAEMPDATLATLKIQPSEPRDSAVYFCASGLGLLAGANTGELFFGEGSRLTVL.

This chain links TRBV27 with TRBJ2-7; weak D call: TRBD2 (7 bases). This CDR3 contains 15 residues. Germline V CDR1 and CDR2: MNHEY, SMNVEV (reference sequence). V dropped 6 bases and J dropped 5 bases, with 20 bases sitting between them. The CDR3 bases are TGTGCCAGCAGCTTTTGGGGGGGCCGGGGGAACGAGCAGTACTTC. Its translation is CASSFWGGRGNEQYF.

The rearrangement joins TRBV21-1 to TRBJ1-4. TRBV21-1 is a pseudogene locus. There are 14 residues in the CDR3. The DNA of the CDR3 is TGTGCCAGCAGCCGCAAGGTAACTAATGAAAAACTGTTTTTT. Translating it yields CASSRKVTNEKLFF.

The chain carries TRBV29-1 and TRBJ1-3; D gene ambiguous. Germline lookup yields CDR1 SQVTM and CDR2 ANQGSEA. The ends were cut back, 3 bases at V and 4 bases at J, with 13 bases in the middle. The CDR3 sequence is 14 residues long. For the CDR3, the DNA is TGCAGCGTTGATAGTCTGGGAACAGGAAACACCATATATTTT. It yields the protein CSVDSLGTGNTIYF.

The chain employs TRBV5-1 and TRBJ1-4; 9 bases agree with TRBD1. CDR3 length: 14 amino acids. The germline V gene has CDR1 SGHRS and CDR2 YFSETQ. The V gene end was trimmed by 2 bases and the J gene end by 6 bases; junction bases not matched to a gene: 2. CDR3 sequence reads: CASSLRQGDEKLFF. CDR3 in DNA: TGCGCCAGCAGCTTACGACAGGGGGATGAAAAACTGTTTTTT.

The J gene is TRBJ1-5, the V gene TRBV2; D is ambiguous. This CDR3 is 13 amino acids long. The ends were cut back, 3 bases at V and 1 base at J, with 4 bases in the middle. Germline V lookup: CDR1 SNHLY, CDR2 FYNNEI. The CDR3 DNA is TGTGCCAGCAGTGATCGCAGCAATCAGCCCCAGCATTTT. This translates into CASSDRSNQPQHF.